The 14 T cell receptor beta chains below were found in one sample sequenced in a study of blood T cell repertoires in COVID-19. Here immunoSEQ multiplex PCR was the method, and the copy in TCRdb shows in-frame clones only, minus some. Altogether more than 350,000 clones are present, 89% being singletons, with the ten largest covering about 3%. The material sequenced was peripheral blood. The receptor set was obtained from a woman in her twenties or thirties with COVID-19, enrolled during active disease.

This rearrangement joins TRBV20-1 to TRBJ2-7; D gene unclear. CDR3 length: 13 amino acids. Germline CDR1 reads DFQATT; CDR2 reads SNEGSKA (reference sequence). Trimming cost V 3 bases and J 1 base, with 10 bases left between them. The CDR3 DNA follows: TGCAGTGCTAGTAATACAGAGTCCTACGAGCAGTACTTC. This encodes CSASNTESYEQYF.

The rearrangement links TRBV4-1 to TRBJ2-3, with TRBD2 identical over 8 bases. The trim removed 4 bases at V and 6 bases at J, leaving 6 bases unmatched. CDR1 MGHRA and CDR2 YSYEKL come from the germline V gene. The CDR3 has 14 amino acids. CDR3 sequence reads: CASSLGLAVDTQYF. CDR3 nucleotide sequence: TGCGCCAGCAGCCTAGGACTAGCAGTGGATACGCAGTATTTT.

This clone was detected only once. Here the CDR3 reads CASSQGGGTYTDTQYF. For the CDR3, the DNA is TGTGCCAGCAGCCAAGGGGGGGGAACTTACACAGATACGCAGTATTTT. The rearrangement uses TRBV14 and TRBJ2-3, with TRBD2 matching 7 bases. The CDR3 is 16 amino acids. Per germline, CDR1 SGHDN and CDR2 FVKESK. With 1 base clipped from V and 2 bases from J, the junction kept 6 bases outside the gene matches.

The rearrangement uses TRBV6-5 and TRBJ2-7; D unclear. The CDR3 is made up of 14 amino acids. Germline V gene lookup returns CDR1 MNHEY and CDR2 SVGAGI. V gave up 0 bases and J gave up 5 bases, with 11 bases separating them. The DNA of the CDR3 is TGTGCCAGCAGTTACTCGAGGCTAGTAGACGAGCAGTACGTC. It is translated as CASSYSRLVDEQYV.

The rearrangement uses TRBV7-9 and TRBJ2-1; 9 bases agree with TRBD2. V trimming: 3 bases; J trimming: 9 bases; junction bases outside the gene matches: 9. This CDR3 is 15 amino acids long. Germline CDR1 SEHNR, CDR2 FQNEAQ (reference sequence). The CDR3 protein is CASSFSSGGTREQFF. CDR3 DNA: TGTGCCAGCAGCTTCAGTAGCGGGGGTACGCGTGAGCAGTTCTTC.

In its sample, this clone was seen once. The rearrangement links TRBV6-9 to TRBJ1-4; the D gene is possibly TRBD1 (5 bases). The CDR3 loop spans 14 amino acids. The germline CDR1 and CDR2 sequences are MNHGY and SVAAGI. With 2 bases removed from V and 5 bases from J, the gap between germline ends came to 9 bases. The CDR3 sequence is CASSYIPGNEKLFF. In nucleotides, the CDR3 is TGTGCCAGCAGTTATATCCCAGGGAATGAAAAACTGTTTTTT.

The CDR3 region has the DNA TGCGCCAGCAGGGTTATCCCAGGGGAGAACACTGAAGCTTTCTTT. It encodes CASRVIPGENTEAFF. The chain is built from TRBV5-1 and TRBJ1-1, with TRBD1 as a possible D gene (6 bases). CDR3 length: 15 residues. V lost 5 bases and J 1 base, leaving 15 bases between the germline ends. Per germline, CDR1 SGHRS and CDR2 YFSETQ.

The CDR3: CASSPRDRGLRGEAFF. The CDR3 DNA sequence: TGTGCCAGTAGTCCCCGGGACAGGGGGCTGAGGGGTGAAGCTTTCTTT. J is TRBJ1-1 and V is TRBV19; 12 positions match TRBD1. Germline V gene lookup returns CDR1 LNHDA and CDR2 SQIVND (reference sequence). V lost 5 bases to trimming and J lost 7 bases; unmatched junction nucleotides: 11. This CDR3 region has 16 residues.

CDR3 in DNA: TGTGCCAGCAGTCTCGGACTAGCGGGGGGCGATGGCGAGACCCAGTACTTC. As protein: CASSLGLAGGDGETQYF. The chain is built from TRBV6-2 or TRBV6-3 and TRBJ2-5; TRBD2 matches at 14 bases. The CDR3 is 17 residues long. The germline V gene has CDR1 MNHEY and CDR2 SVGEGT. With V trimmed by 5 bases and J by 5 bases, 10 bases remained unmatched.

The rearrangement links TRBV27 to TRBJ1-4; 8 nucleotides match TRBD1. Germline V gives CDR1 MNHEY, CDR2 SMNVEV (reference sequence). This CDR3 comprises 14 residues. The ends lost 6 bases at V and 7 bases at J; junction bases unmatched: 7. The CDR3 DNA reads as TGTGCCAGCAGACAGACAGGGGCAAGTGAAAAACTGTTTTTT. As protein: CASRQTGASEKLFF.

The J gene is TRBJ2-3, the V gene TRBV7-2; 7 positions match TRBD2. The germline V gene has CDR1 SGHTA and CDR2 FQGNSA. V dropped 3 bases and J dropped 0; count of bases not matched to a gene: 3. The length of the CDR3 is 15 residues. CDR3 bases: TGTGCCAGCAGCTTTCGGACTAGGAGCACAGATACGCAGTATTTT. Its translation is CASSFRTRSTDTQYF.

This rearrangement joins TRBV28 to TRBJ2-5; the D gene is possibly TRBD2 (7 bases). Germline CDR1 and CDR2: MDHEN and SYDVKM. The CDR3 contains 14 residues. Trimming stripped 5 bases from V and 5 bases from J, with 15 bases between. The CDR3 region has the DNA TGTGCCAGCAGTCCCCGGCGGGGGCGGGAGACCCAGTACTTC. As protein: CASSPRRGRETQYF.

This chain links TRBV5-1 with TRBJ1-5; the D gene is possibly TRBD1 (5 bases). The CDR3 length is 13 residues. The germline gives CDR1 SGHRS, CDR2 YFSETQ. V dropped 1 base and J dropped 6 bases, with 8 bases sitting between them. The CDR3 DNA sequence: TGCGCCAGCAGCTTGCGGGGGAGTCAGCCCCAGCATTTT. Translation gives CASSLRGSQPQHF.

The chain joins TRBV4-3 to TRBJ1-2; D is perhaps TRBD1 (6 bases). There are 16 residues in the CDR3. V lost 2 bases to trimming and J lost 4 bases, with 17 bases between them. Germline V lookup: CDR1 LGHNA, CDR2 YSLEER. CDR3 residues: CASSQFWGKTGYGYTF. DNA of the CDR3: TGCGCCAGCAGCCAATTTTGGGGGAAGACAGGCTATGGCTACACCTTC.